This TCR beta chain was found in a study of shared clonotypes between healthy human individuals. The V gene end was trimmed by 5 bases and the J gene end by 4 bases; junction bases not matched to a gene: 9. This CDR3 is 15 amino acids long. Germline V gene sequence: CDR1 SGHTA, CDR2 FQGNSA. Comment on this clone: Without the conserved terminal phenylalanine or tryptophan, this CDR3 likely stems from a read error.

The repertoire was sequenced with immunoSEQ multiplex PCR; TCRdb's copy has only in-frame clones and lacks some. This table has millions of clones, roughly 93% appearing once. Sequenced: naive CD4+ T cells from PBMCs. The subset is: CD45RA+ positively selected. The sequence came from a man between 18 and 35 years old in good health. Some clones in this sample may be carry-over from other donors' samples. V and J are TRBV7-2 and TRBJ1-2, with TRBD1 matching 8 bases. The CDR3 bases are TGTGCCAGCAGCCCGACAGGGGTAACTTCCTATGGCTACACCTCC. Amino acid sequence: CASSPTGVTSYGYTS.